This TCR beta chain is drawn from a study of T cell changes during pregnancy in multiple sclerosis. TCRdb's table, derived via immunoSEQ multiplex PCR, lists solely in-frame clones and lacks some. This sample carries about 17,000 clones, 85% to 90% of them seen once, and the ten largest clones take about 13%. The CDR3 is made up of 17 amino acids. V dropped 5 bases and J dropped 3; count of bases not matched to a gene: 12. Germline CDR1 and CDR2: SGHAT and FQNNGV. The sample here was CD8+ T cells from peripheral blood mononuclear cells, taken in the third trimester of pregnancy. The rearrangement uses TRBV11-2 and TRBJ2-7, with TRBD2 matching 11 bases. This sequence originates from a female donor in good health, enrolled as a control in a pregnancy study. This CDR3 is CASSQRKTSGAYYEQYF. The CDR3, as DNA: TGTGCCAGCAGCCAAAGGAAGACTAGCGGGGCGTACTACGAGCAGTACTTC.